This T cell receptor beta chain was sequenced for a study of shared clonotypes between healthy human individuals. The CDR3 has 15 residues. V was clipped by 5 bases and J by 7 bases; unmatched bases: 5. Per the germline V gene, CDR1 is SEHNR and CDR2 is FQNEAQ (reference sequence). For each subset, genomic DNA was distributed in equal portions over several immunoSEQ plates. Per sorted-subset replicate PCR, input was approximately 180 ng DNA, representing some 30,000 T cell genomes. The data were produced by immunoSEQ multiplex PCR, yet TCRdb's version contains in-frame clones alone and is incomplete. The sample includes some 2.1 million clones, 93% of them seen just once. Study conclusions and caveats: Non-shared clonotypes displayed generation probabilities falling below those of clonotypes present in all four donors.

Selected positively for CCR7 and CD45RO-negative, naive CD8 cells excluded terminally differentiated effector memory CD45RA+ cells. With respect to this clone: Its target is unknown.

V is TRBV7-9 and J is TRBJ1-4, with 12 bases fitting TRBD1. The TCR was taken from a man between 18 and 29 years old in good health. Some clones in this sample may be carry-over from other donors' samples. The sample consisted of naive CD8+ T cells from PBMCs. The CDR3 loop reads CASSTGQGAVEKLFF. The CDR3 DNA reads as TGTGCCAGCAGCACGGGACAGGGGGCCGTTGAAAAACTGTTTTTT.